The 2 T cell receptor beta chains given below trace back to one sample, sequenced in a study of Ad26.COV2.S vaccination and SARS-CoV-2 variants. Clones were read by immunoSEQ multiplex PCR, and TCRdb kept only the in-frame ones, dropping some. The sample holds hundreds of thousands of clones, more than 80% seen once. The treatment denotes: some 20 received Ad26.COV2.S at low or high dose, single or two shots; about 5 received placebo; per-sample allocation not given. Sampling took place 63 days after the first vaccine or placebo injection. The sequenced sample was peripheral blood, obtained in a trial of Ad26.COV2.S vaccine versus placebo. The receptors were gathered from a person aged 18-60 years who received the Ad26.COV2.S COVID-19 vaccine or a placebo.

The V and J genes are TRBV7-2 and TRBJ2-7; D perhaps matches TRBD2 (7 bases). V was clipped by 5 bases and J by 4 bases, with 18 bases between them. Germline-derived CDR1 and CDR2 are SGHTA and FQGNSA. This CDR3 spans 15 amino acids. The DNA for the CDR3 is TGTGCCAGCAGCCCTGGGGGCAGCGGGAAGTACGAGCAGTACTTC. It yields the protein CASSPGGSGKYEQYF.

The chain links TRBV2 to TRBJ1-4, with 7 bases identical to TRBD1. V lost 4 bases to trimming and J lost 7 bases; unmatched junction nucleotides: 6. The CDR3 loop spans 14 amino acids. Germline values: CDR1 SNHLY, CDR2 FYNNEI. The CDR3: CASSVATGSEKLFF. CDR3 DNA: TGTGCCAGCAGTGTGGCGACAGGGTCTGAAAAACTGTTTTTT.